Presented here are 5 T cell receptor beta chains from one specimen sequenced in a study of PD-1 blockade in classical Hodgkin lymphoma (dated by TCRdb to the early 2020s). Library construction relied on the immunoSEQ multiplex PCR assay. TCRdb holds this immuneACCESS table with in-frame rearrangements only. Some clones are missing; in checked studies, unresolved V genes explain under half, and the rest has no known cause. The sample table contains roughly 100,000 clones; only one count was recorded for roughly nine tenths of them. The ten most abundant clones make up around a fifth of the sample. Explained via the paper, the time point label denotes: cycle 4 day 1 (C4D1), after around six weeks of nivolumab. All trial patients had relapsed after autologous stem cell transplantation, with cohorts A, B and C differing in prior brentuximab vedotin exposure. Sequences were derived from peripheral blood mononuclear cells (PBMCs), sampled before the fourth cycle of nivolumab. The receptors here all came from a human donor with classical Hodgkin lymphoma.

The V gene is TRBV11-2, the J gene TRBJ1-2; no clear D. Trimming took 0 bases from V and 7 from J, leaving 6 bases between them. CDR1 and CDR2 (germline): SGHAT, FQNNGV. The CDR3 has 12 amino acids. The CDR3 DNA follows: TGTGCCAGCAGCTTAGAATCTCGTGGCTACACCTTC. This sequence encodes CASSLESRGYTF.

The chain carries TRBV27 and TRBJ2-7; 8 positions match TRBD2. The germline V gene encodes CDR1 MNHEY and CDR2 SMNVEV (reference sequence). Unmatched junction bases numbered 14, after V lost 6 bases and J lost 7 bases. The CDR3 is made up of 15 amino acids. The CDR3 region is CASSKGSREVYEQYF. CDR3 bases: TGTGCCAGCAGCAAAGGGTCGCGGGAGGTATATGAGCAGTACTTC.

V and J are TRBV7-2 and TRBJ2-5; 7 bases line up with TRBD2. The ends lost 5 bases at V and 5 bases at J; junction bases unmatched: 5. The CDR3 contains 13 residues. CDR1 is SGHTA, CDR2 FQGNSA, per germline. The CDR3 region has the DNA TGTGCCAGCAGCCTCTGGGAGGGGGAGACCCAGTACTTC. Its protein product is CASSLWEGETQYF.

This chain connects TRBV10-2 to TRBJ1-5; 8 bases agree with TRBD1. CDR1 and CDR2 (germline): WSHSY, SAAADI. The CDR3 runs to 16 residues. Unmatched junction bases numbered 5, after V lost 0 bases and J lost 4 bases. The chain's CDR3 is CASSESLDRANQPQHF. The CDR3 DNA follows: TGCGCCAGCAGTGAGTCCTTGGACAGGGCAAATCAGCCCCAGCATTTT.

The CDR3 protein is CASSLRAGTTSYEQYF. In DNA, the CDR3 is TGTGCCAGCAGCCTCCGGGCCGGGACCACCTCCTACGAGCAGTACTTC. The chain recombines TRBV9 with TRBJ2-7, with D perhaps matching TRBD1 or TRBD2 (5 bases each). Trimming took off 4 bases at V and 0 bases at J, with 17 bases between the two ends. Germline lookup yields CDR1 SGDLS and CDR2 YYNGEE. The CDR3 has 16 residues.